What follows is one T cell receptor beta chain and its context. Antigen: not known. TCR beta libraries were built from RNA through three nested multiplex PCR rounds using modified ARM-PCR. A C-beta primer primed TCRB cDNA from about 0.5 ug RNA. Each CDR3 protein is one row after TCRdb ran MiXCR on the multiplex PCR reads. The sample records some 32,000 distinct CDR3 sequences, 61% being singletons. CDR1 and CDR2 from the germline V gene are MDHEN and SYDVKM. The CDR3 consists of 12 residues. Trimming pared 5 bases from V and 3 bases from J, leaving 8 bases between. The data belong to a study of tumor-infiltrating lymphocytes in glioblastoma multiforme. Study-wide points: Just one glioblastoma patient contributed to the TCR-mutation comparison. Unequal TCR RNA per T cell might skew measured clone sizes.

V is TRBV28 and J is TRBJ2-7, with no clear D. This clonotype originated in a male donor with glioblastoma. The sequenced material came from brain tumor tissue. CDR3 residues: CASSRHGYEQYF. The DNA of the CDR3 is TGTGCCAGCAGTCGACATGGCTACGAGCAGTACTTC.